Below are 4 T cell receptor beta chains sequenced from a single sample in a study of T cell repertoires in cytomegalovirus infection (dated by TCRdb to about 2019). Sequencing instrument: Illumina HiSeq 1500. TCRdb's own reprocessing of the public reads used fastp at Q25 and MiXCR and kept productive beta chains. A single entry per CDR3 protein holds the most common genes and DNA from its merged rows. In this sample the table shows under 200,000 distinct CDR3 sequences, roughly 9.8% of which occur a single time. About 4.2% of the sample lies in the top ten. Input material: PBMCs. All receptors derive from a human donor in good health (CMV status not recorded). Some clones in this sample may be carry-over from other donors' samples.

Many counts were recorded for this clonotype. The chain couples TRBV7-9 to TRBJ2-7; 12 bases fit TRBD2. This CDR3 spans 16 amino acids. The V gene's germline CDR1 is SEHNR and CDR2 FQNEAQ (reference sequence). V was clipped by 4 bases and J by 5 bases; unmatched bases: 9. The CDR3 coding sequence is TGTGCCAGCAGCTCAGTGACTAGCGGGAGATTACACGAGCAGTACTTC. Translation gives CASSSVTSGRLHEQYF.

The chain combines TRBV29-1 with TRBJ2-5; weak D call: TRBD2 (6 bases). Germline V gene data show CDR1 as SQVTM and CDR2 as ANQGSEA. CDR3 length: 12 residues. Trimming pared 4 bases from V and 5 bases from J, leaving 11 bases between. The CDR3 region is CSVGRGKETQYF. Written as DNA, the CDR3 is TGCAGCGTTGGGCGGGGAAAGGAGACCCAGTACTTC. Complete variable domain (other parts from reference TRBV29-1 and TRBJ2-5): SAVISQKPSRDICQRGTSLTIQCQVDSQVTMMFWYRQQPGQSLTLIATANQGSEATYESGFVIDKFPISRPNLTFSTLTVSNMSPEDSSIYLCSVGRGKETQYFGPGTRLLVL.

J is TRBJ1-1 and V is TRBV20-1; possible D gene TRBD1, 6 bases. V was clipped by 0 bases and J by 3 bases, with 11 bases between them. Germline-derived CDR1 and CDR2 are DFQATT and SNEGSKA (reference sequence). This CDR3 has 14 residues. The DNA of the CDR3 is TGCAGTGCTAGAGATAAACCAGGGGACACTGAAGCTTTCTTT. Protein product: CSARDKPGDTEAFF.

This clonotype has more than one count but fewer than ten. The V call is TRBV28, the J call TRBJ1-1; no firm D call. CDR3 length equals 12 residues. V was trimmed by 5 bases and J by 2 bases, leaving 6 bases between them. CDR1 is MDHEN, CDR2 SYDVKM, per germline. CDR3 in amino acids: CASSPFNTEAFF. CDR3 DNA: TGTGCCAGCAGTCCTTTCAACACTGAAGCTTTCTTT.